The 15 T cell receptor beta chains below all came from one sample that was sequenced in a study of control samples from healthy donors and cancer patients. The table came from immunoSEQ multiplex PCR; TCRdb's copy has only in-frame clones and leaves some out. This table has about 52,000 clones, approximately 95% appearing once. Source material: blood. The receptors stem from a man aged 30 to 45 in good health.

The CDR3 nucleotides are TGTGCCACTCAGGGGGGGCCAAGCTCCTATAATTCACCCCTCCACTTT. This sequence encodes CATQGGPSSYNSPLHF. The chain uses TRBV15 and TRBJ1-6, with 7 positions matching TRBD1. V shed 9 bases, J shed 0 bases, and the junction held 8 bases outside the gene matches. The CDR3 extends over 16 amino acids. Germline V gene data show CDR1 as LNHNV and CDR2 as YYDKDF (reference sequence).

The chain combines TRBV5-4 with TRBJ2-7; no reliable D call. The V end lost 0 bases, the J end lost 5 bases, and 15 bases lay between the germline ends. Looked up from germline, CDR1 is SGHNT and CDR2 is YYREEE (reference sequence). CDR3 length: 15 residues. The chain's CDR3 is CASSLEGPRGHEQYF. Written as DNA, the CDR3 is TGTGCCAGCAGCTTGGAAGGGCCCCGTGGACACGAGCAGTACTTC.

This clone was seen just once. The rearrangement links TRBV18 to TRBJ1-1; TRBD1 is a possible D gene (5 bases). Germline V gives CDR1 KGHSH, CDR2 LQKENI. V dropped 0 bases and J dropped 0 bases, with 8 bases sitting between them. CDR3 length equals 15 residues. CDR3 nucleotides: TGTGCCAGCTCACCACCGGACATTTTGAACACTGAAGCTTTCTTT. Its translation: CASSPPDILNTEAFF.

This chain connects TRBV6-2 or TRBV6-3 to TRBJ2-3; TRBD2 aligns across 11 bases. CDR3 length: 19 residues. In germline, CDR1 is MNHEY, CDR2 SVGEGT. After removal of 2 bases from V and 0 bases from J, the junction contained 10 bases not matched to a gene. The CDR3: CASSYPTSGDGPSTDTQYF. The CDR3 DNA reads TGTGCCAGCAGTTACCCGACTAGCGGGGATGGGCCTAGCACAGATACGCAGTATTTT.

This chain connects TRBV12-3 or TRBV12-4 to TRBJ2-1, with D unresolved. The CDR3 covers 11 residues. The V end was cut by 2 bases, the J end by 5 bases, with 1 base between. CDR3 protein: CASSLNNEQFF. As DNA, the CDR3 is TGTGCCAGCAGTTTAAACAATGAGCAGTTCTTC.

V and J are TRBV5-8 and TRBJ2-1; 10 bases line up with TRBD2. Germline CDR1 SGHTS, CDR2 YDEGEE. The V and J ends lost 5 bases and 5 bases, in that order; junction bases with no gene match: 7. The CDR3 sequence is 15 residues long. For the CDR3, the DNA is TGTGCCAGCAGATACCGGCTAGCGGGAGACAATGAGCAGTTCTTC. Its protein product is CASRYRLAGDNEQFF. The full variable domain, its missing parts supplied by reference TRBV5-8 and TRBJ2-1, is EAGVTQSPTHLIKTRGQQATLRCSPISGHTSVYWYQQALGLGLQFLLWYDEGEERNRGNFPPRFSGRQFPNYSSELNVNALELEDSALYLCASRYRLAGDNEQFFGPGTRLTVL.

The chain carries TRBV4-3 and TRBJ2-6; D call uncertain. CDR1 is LGHNA, CDR2 YSLEER, per germline. Trimming pared 2 bases from V and 0 bases from J, leaving 11 bases between. The CDR3 length is 17 residues. The CDR3 sequence is CASSQQTANSGANVLTF. The CDR3 coding sequence is TGCGCCAGCAGCCAACAAACAGCTAACTCTGGGGCCAACGTCCTGACTTTC.

The chain couples TRBV4-2 to TRBJ2-7; 8 bases map to TRBD2. The V and J ends lost 0 bases and 0 bases, in that order; junction bases with no gene match: 1. Germline-derived CDR1 and CDR2 are LGHNA and YNFKEQ. The CDR3 runs to 15 residues. The CDR3 sequence is CASSQDGTSSYEQYF. The DNA for the CDR3 is TGTGCCAGCAGCCAAGATGGGACTAGCTCCTACGAGCAGTACTTC.

The V gene is TRBV15, the J gene TRBJ1-4; no clear D. The CDR3 is 14 amino acids. The V and J ends lost 1 base and 6 bases respectively, with 9 bases between them. CDR1 and CDR2 from the germline V gene are LNHNV and YYDKDF (reference sequence). CDR3 DNA: TGTGCCACCAGCAGAGTTGGGCTACATGAAAAACTGTTTTTT. This translates into CATSRVGLHEKLFF.

J is TRBJ2-5 and V is TRBV30; D is perhaps TRBD2 (6 bases). The CDR3 has 11 residues. CDR1 GTSNPN and CDR2 SVGIG come from the germline V gene (reference sequence). The DNA for the CDR3 is TGTGCGTCGGGAGTAAGGGAGACCCAGTACTTC. Its protein is CASGVRETQYF.

The V and J genes are TRBV19 and TRBJ1-5; D may be TRBD1 (5 bases). Trimming stripped 5 bases from V and 0 bases from J, with 11 bases between. Germline V gene lookup returns CDR1 LNHDA and CDR2 SQIVND (reference sequence). The CDR3 contains 15 residues. The DNA for the CDR3 is TGTGCCAGTAGTCCAGGGATCCTTAGCAATCAGCCCCAGCATTTT. It encodes CASSPGILSNQPQHF. The full variable domain, completed using reference TRBV19 and TRBJ1-5, is DGGITQSPKYLFRKEGQNVTLSCEQNLNHDAMYWYRQDPGQGLRLIYYSQIVNDFQKGDIAEGYSVSREKKESFPLTVTSAQKNPTAFYLCASSPGILSNQPQHFGDGTRLSIL.

This rearrangement joins TRBV6-1 to TRBJ2-1, with unresolved D. Germline CDR1 reads MNHNS; CDR2 reads SASEGT. The germline V and J ends were trimmed by 2 bases and 5 bases, with 10 bases remaining between them. The length of the CDR3 is 14 residues. The CDR3 bases are TGTGCCAGCAGTGAATCTGGCTACCACAATGAGCAGTTCTTC. Protein: CASSESGYHNEQFF.

The V gene is TRBV28, the J gene TRBJ2-5; D gene uncertain. V dropped 5 bases and J dropped 1 base, with 14 bases sitting between them. The CDR3 spans 15 residues. CDR1 MDHEN and CDR2 SYDVKM come from the germline V gene. The CDR3 loop is CASSLTSPIQETQYF. The CDR3 bases are TGTGCCAGCAGTCTCACTTCGCCAATCCAAGAGACCCAGTACTTC.

The chain combines TRBV10-3 with TRBJ2-3, with no clear D. The V end lost 4 bases, the J end lost 3 bases, and 2 bases lay between the germline ends. There are 11 residues in the CDR3. Germline CDR1 ENHRY, CDR2 SYGVKD. CDR3 residues: CAISGTDTQYF. CDR3 bases: TGTGCCATCAGTGGTACAGATACGCAGTATTTT.

The genes are TRBV5-6 and TRBJ1-4; D is uncertain. V was pared by 3 bases and J by 0 bases, with 6 bases between. The CDR3 is 14 amino acids. CDR1 is SGHDT and CDR2 is YYEEEE in the germline V gene. The CDR3 DNA reads TGTGCCAGCAGCTCCGGGACAACTAATGAAAAACTGTTTTTT. Translated, it gives CASSSGTTNEKLFF.